Detailed here is one T cell receptor (beta chain). Its target is not known. An end of the junction differs from the germline gene, which may be a read error. The data are from a study of siplizumab effects on memory and regulatory T cells. The CDR3 has 15 amino acids. Per germline, CDR1 SGHVS and CDR2 FNYEAQ. Points from the study as a whole: Of the proliferating CD4+ or CD8+ clones, roughly 80-97% lacked a naive or memory phenotype that could be assigned. The apparent diversity of naive T cells exceeded that of memory cells, and naive T cells seemed to make a major contribution to the alloresponse.

The table came from immunoSEQ multiplex PCR; TCRdb's copy has only in-frame clones and leaves some out. This table has 90,000 to 120,000 clones, about 90% appearing once. Sequenced sample: CD4+ T cells sorted from blood. The chain has TRBV7-6 and TRBJ2-1; either TRBD1 or TRBD2 may fit D (5 bases each). The sequence derives from a human donor in good health. Some clones in this sample may be carry-over from other donors' samples. CDR3 in DNA: TGTGCCAGCAGCGGGGGTGGGGTCCGGTACAATGAGCAGCTCTTC. This translates into CASSGGGVRYNEQLF.